The 17 T cell receptor beta chains presented below share a single source sample, sequenced in a study of CD8 T cells in ankylosing spondylitis. MiXCR, run by TCRdb on the 5' RACE reads, gives a single entry per CDR3 protein. The repertoire has some 140,000 distinct CDR3 sequences, about 6.7% of them found once; the top ten carry under 15%. The specimen sequenced was blood, either unsorted or a sorted T cell fraction (not recorded which). Receptors were obtained from a female donor with ankylosing spondylitis or in good health (not recorded which).

Many counts were recorded for this clonotype. The chain employs TRBV10-3 and TRBJ1-1; 7 nucleotides line up with TRBD1. V lost 6 bases to trimming and J lost 10 bases; unmatched junction nucleotides: 11. This CDR3 spans 13 amino acids. Germline V gives CDR1 ENHRY, CDR2 SYGVKD. CDR3 DNA sequence: TGTGCCATCAGGTTATCTACAGGGGAGGGAGCTTTCTTT. It encodes CAIRLSTGEGAFF.

This clonotype has a count of ten or more. This chain uses TRBV6-1 with TRBJ2-7; D gene uncertain. This CDR3 has 15 residues. Trimming removed 6 bases at V and 9 bases at J, with 24 bases between. Germline-derived CDR1 and CDR2 are MNHNS and SASEGT. This CDR3 reads CASRSRADPPTRQYF. Here the CDR3 DNA reads TGTGCCAGCAGATCCCGGGCGGATCCTCCTACGAGGCAGTACTTC.

This clonotype was seen many times. The chain couples TRBV18 to TRBJ1-1; tentatively, D is TRBD1 (6 bases). V lost 3 bases, J lost 8 bases, and 10 bases lay in between. The V gene's germline CDR1 is KGHSH and CDR2 LQKENI. The CDR3 covers 12 residues. In DNA form, the CDR3 reads TGTGCCAGCTCACCCCGTGACAGGGAAGCTTTCTTT. This translates into CASSPRDREAFF.

This clonotype was recorded a few times. The chain uses TRBV6-1 and TRBJ1-4, with 7 bases fitting TRBD1. Germline V lookup: CDR1 MNHNS, CDR2 SASEGT. This CDR3 has 15 amino acids. V was pared by 6 bases and J by 3 bases, with 7 bases of the junction left unmatched. CDR3 DNA sequence: TGTGCCAGCAGGCAGGGGGGGGTTCCTAATGAAAAACTGTTTTTT. Amino acids: CASRQGGVPNEKLFF.

This clonotype was seen more than once but under ten times. This chain links TRBV7-2 with TRBJ2-1, with a tentative D call TRBD1 (5 bases). The CDR3 length is 13 residues. Germline CDR1 is SGHTA and CDR2 is FQGNSA. V was shortened by 3 bases and J by 5 bases, with 8 bases between the two germline ends. The CDR3 region is CASSFDRDNEQFF. DNA for the CDR3: TGTGCCAGCAGCTTCGACAGAGACAATGAGCAGTTCTTC.

This clonotype was detected ten times or more. This CDR3 reads CASSPRQRDEKLFF. The CDR3 DNA sequence: TGTGCCAGCAGCCCCCGACAGAGAGATGAAAAACTGTTTTTT. The chain has TRBV3-1 and TRBJ1-4; perhaps TRBD1 as D (5 bases). This CDR3 is 14 amino acids long. The germline V gene has CDR1 LGHDT and CDR2 YNNKEL (reference sequence). V lost 4 bases and J lost 6, with 12 bases in between.

This clonotype occurred many times. The rearrangement links TRBV29-1 to TRBJ2-3, with D possibly TRBD1 on 5 matching bases. V was pared by 5 bases and J by 3 bases, with 6 bases between. This CDR3 is 11 amino acids long. Germline V gene data show CDR1 as SQVTM and CDR2 as ANQGSEA. The CDR3 region has the DNA TGCAGCGTTACAGGAACAGATACGCAGTATTTT. It yields the protein CSVTGTDTQYF.

Turning to this clonotype: At one end the junction does not follow the germline gene, possibly because of a read error. This chain uses TRBV20-1 with TRBJ1-1; possible D gene TRBD1, 5 bases. This CDR3 has 16 amino acids. Germline CDR1 DFQATT, CDR2 SNEGSKA (reference sequence). CDR3 sequence: CSARASNTGVNSEAFF. In nucleotides, the CDR3 is TGCAGTGCTCGAGCATCGAATACGGGGGTGAACTCTGAAGCTTTCTTT.

This clonotype was seen at least ten times. The chain links TRBV5-1 to TRBJ2-6; D might be TRBD1 (6 bases). CDR1 is SGHRS, CDR2 YFSETQ, per germline. This CDR3 region has 16 residues. Trimming cost V 2 bases and J 0 bases, with 9 bases left between them. The CDR3 coding sequence is TGCGCCAGCAGCTTCCAGGGGTCCTCTGGGGCCAACGTCCTGACTTTC. It encodes CASSFQGSSGANVLTF.

This clonotype was observed many times. The CDR3 loop reads CSASPPGPGASYGYTF. In DNA form, the CDR3 reads TGCAGTGCTAGCCCCCCAGGTCCGGGGGCTAGCTATGGCTACACCTTC. This sequence joins TRBV20-1 and TRBJ1-2; possibly TRBD1 for D (6 bases). The CDR3 sequence is 16 residues long. The germline CDR1 and CDR2 sequences are DFQATT and SNEGSKA (reference sequence). Deletions cut 3 bases from V and 4 bases from J, with 21 bases between.

This clonotype was detected a few times. An end of the junction differs from the germline gene, which may be a read error. The chain combines TRBV7-7 with TRBJ2-5, with 8 positions matching TRBD1. This CDR3 spans 15 amino acids. Germline V gene sequence: CDR1 SSHAT, CDR2 FNYEAQ (reference sequence). CDR3: CASSPTQGGPGTQYF. CDR3 DNA: TGTGCTAGCAGCCCGACACAGGGGGGCCCGGGGACCCAGTACTTC.

The chain uses TRBV27 and TRBJ2-7; D is possibly TRBD1 (6 bases). The V gene's germline CDR1 is MNHEY and CDR2 SMNVEV (reference sequence). The germline V and J ends were trimmed by 5 bases and 4 bases, with 27 bases remaining between them. CDR3 size: 18 residues. This CDR3 reads CASSARWVPAQGVYEQYF. The CDR3, as DNA: TGTGCCAGCAGTGCCCGGTGGGTTCCCGCACAGGGTGTTTACGAGCAGTACTTC.

This clonotype was observed at least ten times. The chain carries TRBV6-1 and TRBJ1-6; no clear D gene. V dropped 6 bases and J dropped 3 bases, with 12 bases sitting between them. The germline V gene encodes CDR1 MNHNS and CDR2 SASEGT. CDR3 length equals 15 residues. The CDR3 nucleotides read TGTGCCAGCAGCCCGGACCTTTTCTATAATTCACCCCTCCACTTT. Encoded protein: CASSPDLFYNSPLHF.

This clonotype has ten or more counts. CDR3 in amino acids: CASTSTSGASTDTQYF. The DNA of the CDR3 is TGTGCCAGCACCTCAACTAGCGGGGCAAGCACAGATACGCAGTATTTT. The chain has TRBV6-1 and TRBJ2-3; 10 positions agree with TRBD2. V dropped 7 bases and J dropped 0; count of bases not matched to a gene: 7. The length of the CDR3 is 16 residues. Looked up from germline, CDR1 is MNHNS and CDR2 is SASEGT.

J is TRBJ1-1 and V is TRBV7-9; no reliable D call. The V and J ends lost 5 bases and 10 bases respectively, with 14 bases between them. There are 12 residues in the CDR3. Germline V gene sequence: CDR1 SEHNR, CDR2 FQNEAQ (reference sequence). CDR3 residues: CASSIGPVLAFF. CDR3 coding DNA: TGTGCCAGCAGCATCGGACCGGTCCTAGCTTTCTTT.

This clonotype came up many times. The rearrangement joins TRBV5-1 to TRBJ2-7; no definite D call. Trimming pared 1 base from V and 3 bases from J, leaving 11 bases between. Germline CDR1 is SGHRS and CDR2 is YFSETQ. This CDR3 has 14 residues. The CDR3 DNA is TGCGCCAGCAGCTTGTCCAGAGTGGACTACGAGCAGTACTTC. Translated: CASSLSRVDYEQYF.

This clonotype has a count of ten or more. The chain is built from TRBV5-1 and TRBJ2-5; 7 bases line up with TRBD1. With V trimmed by 4 bases and J by 5 bases, 11 bases remained unmatched. The germline gives CDR1 SGHRS, CDR2 YFSETQ. The CDR3 covers 15 residues. CDR3 in amino acids: CASSHLTGKAETQYF. DNA for the CDR3: TGCGCCAGCAGCCACTTGACAGGGAAGGCCGAGACCCAGTACTTC.